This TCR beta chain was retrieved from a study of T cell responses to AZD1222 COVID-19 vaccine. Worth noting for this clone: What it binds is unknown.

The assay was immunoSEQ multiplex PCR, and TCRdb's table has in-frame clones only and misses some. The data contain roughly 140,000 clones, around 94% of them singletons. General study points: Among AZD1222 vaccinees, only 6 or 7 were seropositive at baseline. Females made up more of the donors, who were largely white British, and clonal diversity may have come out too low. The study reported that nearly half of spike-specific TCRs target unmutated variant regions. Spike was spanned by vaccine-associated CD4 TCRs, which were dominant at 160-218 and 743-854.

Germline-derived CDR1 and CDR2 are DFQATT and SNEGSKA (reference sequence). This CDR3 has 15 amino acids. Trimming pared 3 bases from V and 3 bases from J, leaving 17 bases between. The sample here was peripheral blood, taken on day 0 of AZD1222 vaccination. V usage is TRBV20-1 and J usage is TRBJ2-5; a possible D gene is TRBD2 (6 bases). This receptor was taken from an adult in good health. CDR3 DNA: TGCAGTGCTAGTGAGGGGTGGGGAGGTAAAGAGACCCAGTACTTC. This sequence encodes CSASEGWGGKETQYF.